This T cell receptor (beta chain) was observed in a study of blood T cell repertoires in COVID-19. For the study at large: COVID-19 samples, acute and convalescent, were from the United States, Italy and Spain. PBMCs, B-cell-depleted T cells, or T cells provided the cDNA or gDNA that made up the material.

V lost 7 bases, J lost 7 bases, and 16 bases lay in between. The germline gives CDR1 MDHEN, CDR2 SYDVKM. The CDR3 runs to 13 residues. TCRdb keeps only in-frame clones here, not all; method: immunoSEQ multiplex PCR. The sample has some 190,000 clones, around three quarters seen once. Researchers sorted participants into cohorts using their self-reported clinical history. The sequencing sample was made of PBMCs or T cells enriched from blood (not recorded which). The V call is TRBV28, the J call TRBJ1-2; D unresolved. The sequence came from a woman aged 50 to 65 with acute COVID-19. For the CDR3, the DNA is TGTGCCAGCATCCGCCGGGGTTCTGCTGGCTACACCTTC. It codes for CASIRRGSAGYTF.